The present T cell receptor (beta chain) was sequenced within a study of cytomegalovirus exposure and HLA in healthy donors. Across the study: Of about 400 genotyped donors, about 80% clustered with self-reported Caucasian donors. The study, taken as a whole, reports: A further, later analysis showed that HLA-associated TCR beta chains (compared with equally common others) were more clonally expanded. In a later analysis, parvovirus B19, influenza, CMV and Epstein-Barr virus appeared linked to several top co-occurrence clusters.

A note on this clone: Its specificity is not known.

PCR was performed using 60 Vbeta and 13 Jbeta primers. Profiled with immunoSEQ multiplex PCR; TCRdb holds only in-frame clones, not every one. The sample records 95,000 to 150,000 clones, around 85% being singletons. Samples came from healthy bone marrow donors. This CDR3 comprises 16 residues. Germline CDR1 MNHNY, CDR2 SVGAGI (reference sequence). V trimming: 2 bases; J trimming: 4 bases; junction bases outside the gene matches: 10. This TCR was recovered from a man between 18 and 35 years old in good health and CMV-seropositive. This chain connects TRBV6-6 to TRBJ1-2, with TRBD1 matching over 7 bases. Sequenced material: PBMCs. CDR3 in amino acids: CASSYPDRQGGYGYTF. CDR3 DNA: TGTGCCAGCAGTTACCCCGACCGACAGGGAGGCTATGGCTACACCTTC.